This TCR beta chain was recorded in a study of cytomegalovirus exposure and HLA in healthy donors. 60 Vbeta and 13 Jbeta primers were used in PCR. Profiled with immunoSEQ multiplex PCR; TCRdb holds only in-frame clones, not every one. This listing includes 45,000 or so clones. The sequenced sample consisted of PBMCs. The source is a male donor in good health and CMV-seronegative.

CDR3 loop: CASSFTGVREQFF. For the CDR3, the DNA is TGTGCCAGCAGCTTCACAGGGGTACGTGAGCAGTTCTTC. J is TRBJ2-1 and V is TRBV7-8; 7 positions agree with TRBD1. This CDR3 spans 13 amino acids. With V trimmed by 3 bases and J by 9 bases, 5 bases remained unmatched. The germline V gene has CDR1 SGHVS and CDR2 FQNEAQ. The entire variable domain, with the rest obtained from reference TRBV7-8 and TRBJ2-1, is as follows: GAGVSQSPRYKVAKRGQDVALRCDPISGHVSLFWYQQALGQGPEFLTYFQNEAQLDKSGLPSDRFFAERPEGSVSTLKIQRTQQEDSAVYLCASSFTGVREQFFGPGTRLTVL.